The present T cell receptor (beta chain) was sequenced within a study of patients and donors after allogeneic stem cell transplantation. The sample holds a few counts of this clonotype. TCRdb independently ran MiXCR on the RT-PCR reads; one entry per CDR3 protein. The sample carries tens of thousands of distinct CDR3 sequences, roughly 48% recorded once. Sample: blood, either unsorted or a sorted T cell fraction (not recorded which). This TCR was recovered from a human donor who was either an allogeneic HSCT recipient or a stem cell or donor lymphocyte infusion donor (not recorded which). It is not recorded whose cells these are; they may come from a transplant donor.

CDR3 in amino acids: CASSYGWKNTEAFF. CDR3 DNA sequence: TGTGCCAGCAGTTACGGGTGGAAGAACACTGAAGCTTTCTTT. V gene TRBV6-5 combines with J gene TRBJ1-1; D remains unclear. This CDR3 spans 14 amino acids. V was clipped by 2 bases and J by 1 base, with 8 bases between them. The germline gives CDR1 MNHEY, CDR2 SVGAGI.